The 23 T cell receptor beta chains below were found in one sample sequenced in a study of OX40 agonist ivuxolimab in advanced cancers. Method: immunoSEQ multiplex PCR; TCRdb's copy keeps in-frame clones and lacks some. This sample has under 100,000 clones, with approximately 89% found just once. Here the sequenced sample was CD4+ or CD8+ T cells sorted from blood, taken in a trial of the OX40 agonist ivuxolimab. These receptors were obtained from an adult with an advanced solid tumor such as melanoma, head and neck, liver or kidney cancer.

This chain links TRBV4-3 with TRBJ2-1; 11 bases match TRBD2. J gave up 7 bases and V 0 bases, and 8 bases lay outside the gene matches. Germline assignment: CDR1 LGHNA and CDR2 YSLEER. This CDR3 region has 17 residues. The CDR3 sequence: CASSQEPVAGGPNEQFF. In DNA, the CDR3 is TGCGCCAGCAGCCAAGAGCCAGTAGCGGGAGGGCCTAATGAGCAGTTCTTC.

The chain employs TRBV5-5 and TRBJ1-3; perhaps TRBD1 as D (5 bases). CDR3 length equals 13 residues. The germline gives CDR1 SGHKS, CDR2 YYEKEE (reference sequence). The V gene lost 7 bases and the J gene lost 0 bases, with 8 bases spanning the gap. In DNA form, the CDR3 reads TGTGCCAGCGGGGACGTCTCTGGAAACACCATATATTTT. As protein: CASGDVSGNTIYF.

The CDR3 is CASSSLQGNPNEKLFF. Written as DNA, the CDR3 is TGTGCCAGCAGCTCATTACAGGGGAACCCCAATGAAAAACTGTTTTTT. V is TRBV7-6 and J is TRBJ1-4; 7 bases map to TRBD1. The CDR3 sequence is 16 residues long. V shed 4 bases, J shed 5 bases, and the junction held 10 bases outside the gene matches. Germline-derived CDR1 and CDR2 are SGHVS and FNYEAQ.

For the CDR3, the DNA is TGTGCCAGCTCACCTCGGGGAGACCACGAGCAGTACTTC. It translates to CASSPRGDHEQYF. This chain uses TRBV18 with TRBJ2-7; maybe TRBD2 (5 bases). The germline gives CDR1 KGHSH, CDR2 LQKENI. V was cut by 3 bases and J by 5 bases, with 11 bases left in between. This CDR3 comprises 13 residues.

The rearrangement uses TRBV9 and TRBJ1-2; D is perhaps TRBD1 (6 bases). The length of the CDR3 is 14 residues. The germline gives CDR1 SGDLS, CDR2 YYNGEE. V was trimmed by 6 bases and J by 5 bases, leaving 17 bases between them. This CDR3 reads CASTLGQTSYGYTF. In nucleotides, the CDR3 is TGTGCCAGCACCCTGGGACAAACATCTTATGGCTACACCTTC. Full variable domain (outside the CDR3, taken from reference TRBV9 and TRBJ1-2): DSGVTQTPKHLITATGQRVTLRCSPRSGDLSVYWYQQSLDQGLQFLIQYYNGEERAKGNILERFSAQQFPDLHSELNLSSLELGDSALYFCASTLGQTSYGYTFGSGTRLTVV.

The chain links TRBV28 to TRBJ2-5; 8 bases match TRBD1. The CDR3 spans 15 residues. After removal of 3 bases from V and 5 bases from J, the junction contained 8 bases not matched to a gene. Germline V lookup: CDR1 MDHEN, CDR2 SYDVKM. The chain's CDR3 is CASSLPTGGYETQYF. The CDR3 coding sequence is TGTGCCAGCAGTTTGCCTACAGGGGGGTACGAGACCCAGTACTTC.

The CDR3 nucleotides are TGTGCCAGCAGGAAAGCGGGGAACTCCTACAATGAGCAGTTCTTC. Protein product: CASRKAGNSYNEQFF. The rearrangement links TRBV6-1 to TRBJ2-1; 7 nucleotides agree with TRBD2. The CDR3 contains 15 residues. Looked up from germline, CDR1 is MNHNS and CDR2 is SASEGT. J was trimmed by 0 bases and V by 6 bases; bases with no gene match: 5.

The chain recombines TRBV11-2 with TRBJ1-1; D unresolved. The CDR3 runs to 13 residues. Germline V gene data show CDR1 as SGHAT and CDR2 as FQNNGV. Deletions cut 2 bases from V and 7 bases from J, with 11 bases between. This CDR3 is CASSLNVGIEAFF. Written as DNA, the CDR3 is TGTGCCAGCAGCTTAAATGTAGGCATTGAAGCTTTCTTT.

This clone has a handful of counts. This chain connects TRBV4-1 to TRBJ1-5; 7 nucleotides line up with TRBD1. Germline assignment: CDR1 MGHRA and CDR2 YSYEKL. V lost 2 bases and J lost 0; bases outside the gene matches: 10. This CDR3 contains 18 residues. The chain's CDR3 is CASSQWDRYFNSNQPQHF. CDR3 DNA sequence: TGCGCCAGCAGCCAATGGGACAGATACTTCAATAGCAATCAGCCCCAGCATTTT.

V usage is TRBV28 and J usage is TRBJ2-7, with TRBD2 matching 8 bases. CDR3 length: 14 amino acids. Trimming cost V 8 bases and J 7 bases; bases outside gene matches: 13. Looked up from germline, CDR1 is MDHEN and CDR2 is SYDVKM. The CDR3 spells CASSTPGLAEEQYF. As DNA, the CDR3 is TGTGCCAGCTCAACCCCCGGACTAGCCGAGGAGCAGTACTTC.

The chain uses TRBV27 and TRBJ2-7; 11 bases are shared with TRBD2. Germline V gives CDR1 MNHEY, CDR2 SMNVEV (reference sequence). The CDR3 spans 16 residues. V lost 6 bases to trimming and J lost 4 bases; unmatched junction nucleotides: 11. CDR3 DNA sequence: TGTGCCAGCAGAATCTCACCGGGACTAGCGGCATACGAGCAGTACTTC. Translated: CASRISPGLAAYEQYF.

The V call is TRBV18, the J call TRBJ2-1; possibly TRBD1 for D (6 bases). Germline V CDR1 and CDR2: KGHSH, LQKENI. Trimming took off 5 bases at V and 6 bases at J, with 11 bases between the two ends. The CDR3 has 13 amino acids. The chain's CDR3 is CASSSGTLNEQFF. The CDR3 DNA reads TGTGCCAGCTCATCCGGGACACTCAATGAGCAGTTCTTC.

This clone has only one observation. The chain links TRBV4-3 to TRBJ1-1; D remains unclear. The CDR3 covers 18 residues. Trimming stripped 0 bases from V and 0 bases from J, with 17 bases between. Germline CDR1 is LGHNA and CDR2 is YSLEER. CDR3 DNA sequence: TGCGCCAGCAGCCAAGATCATACCCTTTTTGGGGTGAACACTGAAGCTTTCTTT. It specifies CASSQDHTLFGVNTEAFF.

The chain uses TRBV28 and TRBJ1-1; 10 nucleotides match TRBD1. The CDR3 is 15 amino acids. The junction had 4 bases not matched to a gene; V was cut back by 6 bases and J by 0 bases. CDR1 and CDR2 (germline): MDHEN, SYDVKM. CDR3 nucleotides: TGTGCCAGCAGATGGACAGGGGGGATGAACACTGAAGCTTTCTTT. This codes for CASRWTGGMNTEAFF.

This clone was recorded a few times. This sequence joins TRBV20-1 and TRBJ1-1; D is unresolved. CDR1 DFQATT and CDR2 SNEGSKA come from the germline V gene (reference sequence). The CDR3 extends over 11 amino acids. The V end was cut by 5 bases, the J end by 6 bases, with 10 bases between. CDR3 sequence reads: CSASRIPEAFF. As DNA, the CDR3 is TGCAGTGCTTCCCGGATTCCTGAAGCTTTCTTT.

This CDR3 reads CASSARLSTDTQYF. The DNA of the CDR3 is TGTGCCAGCAGCGCCCGACTGAGCACAGATACGCAGTATTTT. The gene calls are TRBV7-2 and TRBJ2-3; D gene unclear. The CDR3 consists of 14 residues. V dropped 5 bases and J dropped 0 bases, with 9 bases sitting between them. Per germline, CDR1 SGHTA and CDR2 FQGNSA.

The chain has TRBV30 and TRBJ1-1, with D unclear. The CDR3 runs to 12 residues. CDR1 is GTSNPN, CDR2 SVGIG, per germline (reference sequence). The V end lost 3 bases, the J end lost 6 bases, and 11 bases lay between the germline ends. The CDR3 sequence: CAWSLGFAEAFF. The CDR3 DNA reads TGTGCCTGGAGCCTTGGGTTTGCTGAAGCTTTCTTT.

With respect to this clone: Other DNA sequences of this sample code for an identical CDR3. The chain links TRBV28 to TRBJ1-5; 7 bases are shared with TRBD1. Germline assignment: CDR1 MDHEN and CDR2 SYDVKM. The CDR3 spans 15 residues. With 6 bases clipped from V and 3 bases from J, the junction kept 8 bases outside the gene matches. The CDR3 reads CASRGQGEVNQPQHF. Written as DNA, the CDR3 is TGTGCCAGCAGGGGGCAGGGGGAGGTCAATCAGCCCCAGCATTTT. The whole variable domain, remainder taken from reference TRBV28 and TRBJ1-5, is DVKVTQSSRYLVKRTGEKVFLECVQDMDHENMFWYRQDPGLGLRLIYFSYDVKMKEKGDIPEGYSVSREKKERFSLILESASTNQTSMYLCASRGQGEVNQPQHFGDGTRLSIL.

The chain is built from TRBV9 and TRBJ2-3, with 12 positions matching TRBD2. CDR1 SGDLS and CDR2 YYNGEE come from the germline V gene. The V segment lost 0 bases and the J segment 3 bases; nucleotides outside the gene matches: 2. The CDR3 extends over 16 amino acids. Written as DNA, the CDR3 is TGTGCCAGCAGCGTAGGACTAGCGGGGGAAACAGATACGCAGTATTTT. Translated, it gives CASSVGLAGETDTQYF.

This clone appeared a few times. The chain links TRBV7-8 to TRBJ2-7; tentatively, D is TRBD1 or TRBD2 (5 bases each). Trimming shortened V by 9 bases and J by 3 bases, and 21 bases separated the two germline ends. This CDR3 region has 15 residues. CDR1 SGHVS and CDR2 FQNEAQ come from the germline V gene. DNA for the CDR3: TGTGCCAGTTTTGGGCTGGGGGTCCTGAACTACGAGCAGTACTTC. Encoded protein: CASFGLGVLNYEQYF.

V is TRBV4-1 and J is TRBJ2-1, with 9 bases matching TRBD2. CDR1 is MGHRA, CDR2 YSYEKL, per germline. V shed 3 bases and J 0 bases; nucleotides not matched to a gene: 9. The CDR3 sequence is 18 residues long. The CDR3 reads CASSQGQAGGSSYNEQFF. The CDR3 region has the DNA TGCGCCAGCAGCCAGGGTCAAGCGGGAGGCAGCTCCTACAATGAGCAGTTCTTC.

This clone was counted once. The chain carries TRBV29-1 and TRBJ2-5; TRBD1 matches 8 bases. The CDR3 has 15 residues. V lost 6 bases, J lost 1 base, and 10 bases stayed unmatched. Looked up from germline, CDR1 is SQVTM and CDR2 is ANQGSEA. CDR3 coding DNA: TGCAGCGTCGAACCTGGGACAGGCATCCAAGAGACCCAGTACTTC. Amino acid sequence: CSVEPGTGIQETQYF.

The CDR3 loop reads CASSFKAGGPVSYEQYF. The CDR3 region has the DNA TGTGCCAGCAGTTTCAAAGCGGGAGGGCCGGTCTCCTACGAGCAGTACTTC. The gene calls are TRBV27 and TRBJ2-7; TRBD2 matches 10 bases. V gave up 3 bases and J gave up 0 bases; unmatched junction bases: 8. Germline V gene sequence: CDR1 MNHEY, CDR2 SMNVEV (reference sequence). The CDR3 has 17 residues.